A selection of T cell receptor beta chains follows, all from one sample in a study of T-cell memory formation after mild COVID-19. TCRdb passed the 5' RACE reads through MiXCR, listing each CDR3 protein once. The sample shows hundreds of thousands of distinct CDR3 sequences, about 19% of them seen only once. The source material was PBMCs or a T cell subset sorted from them (not recorded which). These TCRs come from an adult woman who had mild COVID-19 (a few samples of this study predate the infection). Cell type and time point are not known. The CDR3 runs from the conserved cysteine through the conserved F or W. D genes are given only for firm matches.

>TRBD2|TRBJ2-1|TRBV9
CASSEQLAGEKYNEQFF
>.|TRBJ2-7|TRBV21-1
CAFYSPLADSYEQYF
>TRBD1|TRBJ1-2|TRBV28
CASSPPGQGKYGYTF
>.|TRBJ2-1|TRBV5-1
CASAAGQGFNEQFF
>.|TRBJ2-2|TRBV5-1
CASSFGQTLKSTGELFF
>TRBD1|TRBJ1-6|TRBV3-1
CASSQEDRDDSPLHF
>TRBD2|TRBJ2-1|TRBV29-1
CSGLAGGGNEQFF
>TRBD2|TRBJ2-5|TRBV12-3/TRBV12-4
CASSIWTSGSYETQYF
>.|TRBJ2-1|TRBV12-3/TRBV12-4
CASSLDGVSYNEQFF
>.|TRBJ2-3|TRBV24-1
CATSDSREGGAQYF
>.|TRBJ1-2|TRBV6-1
CASSERVAPRYGYTF
>TRBD2|TRBJ2-3|TRBV4-3
CASQKGLASGTDTQYF
>.|TRBJ2-7|TRBV27
CASTPGDSHYEQYF